The text below deals with one TCR beta chain. The data were obtained in a study of blood T cell repertoires in COVID-19. Background on the study: Sites in the United States, Italy and Spain provided acute and convalescent COVID-19 samples.

Everyone who took part was 18 to 89 years old, and they came from about 23 US areas. Categorization into cohorts depended on clinical history that participants reported. Here immunoSEQ multiplex PCR was the method, and the copy in TCRdb shows in-frame clones only, minus some. The sample yields more than 450,000 clones, 87% seen once. The CDR3 consists of 14 residues. J lost 5 bases, V lost 4 bases, and 6 bases had no gene match. Germline assignment: CDR1 MGHRA and CDR2 YSYEKL. The V call is TRBV4-1, the J call TRBJ2-3, with 7 bases fitting TRBD2. The sequence was collected from a woman between 18 and 30 years old who had recovered from COVID-19. Source material: PBMCs or T cells enriched from blood (not recorded which). The CDR3, as DNA: TGCGCCAGCAGCCCCCGGGCGGGGGTAGATACGCAGTATTTT. Translation gives CASSPRAGVDTQYF.